This passage covers 2 T cell receptor beta chains from one sample sequenced in a study of blood T cell repertoires in COVID-19. The assay was immunoSEQ multiplex PCR, and TCRdb's table has in-frame clones only and misses some. The profile shows about 320,000 clones, about 85% of them singletons. Sequenced: PBMCs or T cells enriched from blood (not recorded which). These receptor sequences come from a woman younger than 45 who had recovered from COVID-19.

CDR3 sequence reads: CASSPRAGDTQYF. The CDR3 DNA follows: TGTGCCAGCAGCCCTCGGGCGGGGGATACGCAGTATTTT. The rearrangement uses TRBV11-2 and TRBJ2-3, with D perhaps TRBD2 (6 bases). V shed 5 bases and J shed 6 bases, with 12 bases lying between them. The CDR3 is 13 residues long. Germline V gives CDR1 SGHAT, CDR2 FQNNGV.

This chain links TRBV6-5 with TRBJ2-1, with a tentative D call TRBD1 (6 bases). This CDR3 has 13 amino acids. CDR1 is MNHEY, CDR2 SVGAGI, per germline. The V end lost 6 bases, the J end lost 7 bases, and 13 bases lay between the germline ends. Written as DNA, the CDR3 is TGTGCCAGCAGGAGGGACATCAGGAATGAGCAGTTCTTC. Translating gives CASRRDIRNEQFF.